A selection of T cell receptor beta chains follows, all from one sample in a study of patients and donors after allogeneic stem cell transplantation. TCRdb re-called the RT-PCR reads with MiXCR, one entry per CDR3 protein. The repertoire has 390,000 or so distinct CDR3 sequences, 15% to 20% of them found once; the top ten carry around 6.8%. The sequenced material came from blood, either unsorted or a sorted T cell fraction (not recorded which). The receptors derive from a human donor who was either an allogeneic HSCT recipient or a stem cell or donor lymphocyte infusion donor (not recorded which). It is not recorded whose cells these are; they may come from a transplant donor. Both conserved end residues are trimmed from each CDR3. Size is stated for part of the rows, as once, few or many counts, or as a class when the clone is expanded.

V	size	J	CDR3
TRBV20-1	few	TRBJ1-1	SSSGDRGPEAF
TRBV15	few	TRBJ1-4	ATSRDRTGSEKLF
TRBV10-3	NA	TRBJ1-1	AISVDRGNTEAF
TRBV20-1	few	TRBJ1-1	SARGTGGRGEAF
TRBV25-1	NA	TRBJ2-2	ASSDDRAPAFYTGELF
TRBV15	NA	TRBJ1-2	ATSRWTDRYGYT
TRBV5-5	NA	TRBJ2-2	ASSRDRTNTGELF
TRBV5-1	NA	TRBJ2-5	ASSYPLSGRAKRETQY
TRBV18	few	TRBJ1-3	ASSPLPGSGNTIY
TRBV2	NA	TRBJ1-6	ASSVYRGQDSPLH
TRBV18	NA	TRBJ2-7	ASSLRQGTGEQY
TRBV12-3/TRBV12-4	many	TRBJ2-7	ASSLWDSSYEQY
TRBV5-1	NA	TRBJ2-7	ASSLAGTGIEQY
TRBV9	NA	TRBJ2-1	ASSAEGARYNEQF
TRBV7-2	NA	TRBJ2-7	ASSLETGTYEQY
TRBV7-6	NA	TRBJ2-6	ASSLVGLISGANVLT
TRBV27	NA	TRBJ1-6	ASSIPGLNSPLH
TRBV4-1	few	TRBJ2-7	ASSILADNSYEQY
TRBV28	NA	TRBJ2-2	ASSVLAGGAGELF
TRBV20-1	NA	TRBJ1-4	SANAPGSTNEKLF
TRBV19	few	TRBJ2-7	ASSGIGVPSYEQY
TRBV7-9	many	TRBJ2-5	ASSPGGQETQY
TRBV6-2/TRBV6-3	few	TRBJ1-2	ASSPGRPSRYGYT
TRBV7-8	NA	TRBJ1-1	ASSIRQGYNTEAF
TRBV7-3	NA	TRBJ2-6	ASSPRGDFSGANVLT
TRBV11-2	few	TRBJ2-1	ASSLVGLAGGNYNEQF
TRBV10-3	few	TRBJ2-1	ATRTSVYNEQF
TRBV10-2	few	TRBJ2-7	ASSEWIAGEQY
TRBV5-1	few	TRBJ1-2	ASSPYRVDGYT
TRBV5-5	NA	TRBJ1-5	ASSLYLTGPGNQPQH
TRBV5-1	few	TRBJ2-1	ASSLRASGVLYNEQF
TRBV13	many	TRBJ2-7	ASSLRGTSYEQY
TRBV7-8	NA	TRBJ2-3	ASSLETGLAGSDTQY
TRBV29-1	few	TRBJ2-7	SVESLYEQY
TRBV12-3/TRBV12-4	few	TRBJ1-3	ASSFKQGYENTIY
TRBV6-5	many	TRBJ2-3	ASSSATDTQY
TRBV9	few	TRBJ2-7	ASSVEGRAHYEQY
TRBV12-3/TRBV12-4	NA	TRBJ1-6	ASSLRGPNSPLH
TRBV7-9	NA	TRBJ2-3	ASSVGDRSSTDTQY
TRBV9	NA	TRBJ2-1	ASSVVWWQSSEQF
TRBV7-9	NA	TRBJ2-7	AASAGYEQY
TRBV7-6	few	TRBJ1-3	ASSPGKGATGNTIY
TRBV19	few	TRBJ1-5	ASSIMTGSNQPQH
TRBV20-1	few	TRBJ2-1	SARYGINEQF
TRBV9	NA	TRBJ2-3	ASSVRVRDTQY
TRBV6-1	few	TRBJ1-1	ASSEAGWYTEAF
TRBV5-1	NA	TRBJ2-1	ASSADLSGGYNEQF
TRBV21-1	few	TRBJ2-1	ASSKGGSQYNEQF
TRBV5-5	few	TRBJ2-3	ASTPPGHSQNTDTQY
TRBV20-1	many	TRBJ1-5	SARGQNQPQH
TRBV4-1	many	TRBJ1-4	ASSQRSGQQNEKLF
TRBV29-1	few	TRBJ2-5	SAGLAGTGGTQY
TRBV6-2/TRBV6-3	few	TRBJ2-2	ASSYSGTGKTSSGELF
TRBV20-1	NA	TRBJ2-7	SAREHSYEQY
TRBV27	once	TRBJ1-4	ASSFNSGRGGKLF
TRBV7-3	few	TRBJ1-1	ASSQYCATQNLGMNTEAF
TRBV20-1	NA	TRBJ2-3	SLRMGSTDTQY
TRBV29-1	NA	TRBJ2-5	SVPGLETQY
TRBV5-6	many	TRBJ1-3	ASSSFGQGAGNTIY
TRBV5-8	few	TRBJ2-5	ASSLGELYQETQY